The 23 T cell receptor beta chains presented below share a single source sample, sequenced in a study of cytomegalovirus exposure and HLA in healthy donors. 60 Vbeta and 13 Jbeta primers were used in PCR. Some clones are missing from TCRdb's copy, which holds only in-frame ones; the method was immunoSEQ multiplex PCR. Of fewer than 250,000 clones listed, around nine tenths were seen once; the top ten hold approximately 2%. The specimen was PBMCs. The receptors were gathered from a woman aged 18-29 years in good health and CMV-seronegative.

The genes are TRBV27 and TRBJ1-5; TRBD1 matches at 7 bases. The CDR3 sequence is 17 residues long. V gave up 6 bases and J gave up 0 bases; unmatched junction bases: 11. Germline V CDR1 and CDR2: MNHEY, SMNVEV (reference sequence). The CDR3 region has the DNA TGTGCCAGCAGCGGGGCTCGACAGGGTAATAGCAATCAGCCCCAGCATTTT. Amino acids: CASSGARQGNSNQPQHF.

The chain combines TRBV5-1 with TRBJ1-6; D gene unclear. The CDR3 is made up of 15 amino acids. Germline V gene data show CDR1 as SGHRS and CDR2 as YFSETQ. V was cut by 1 base and J by 4 bases, with 9 bases left in between. The CDR3 sequence is CASSLWAAYNSPLHF. CDR3 sequence (DNA): TGCGCCAGCAGCTTGTGGGCAGCTTATAATTCACCCCTCCACTTT.

The rearrangement links TRBV6-5 to TRBJ1-1; D might be TRBD1 (5 bases). Trimming took off 2 bases at V and 1 base at J, with 8 bases between the two ends. The germline CDR1 and CDR2 sequences are MNHEY and SVGAGI. This CDR3 region has 14 residues. CDR3 loop: CASSYQGRNTEAFF. The CDR3 coding sequence is TGTGCCAGCAGTTACCAGGGTAGGAACACTGAAGCTTTCTTT.

The chain employs TRBV10-1 and TRBJ2-5; D may be TRBD1 (6 bases). The CDR3 extends over 12 amino acids. Germline CDR1 reads WNHNN; CDR2 reads SYGVQD (reference sequence). The germline V and J ends were trimmed by 6 bases and 4 bases, with 9 bases remaining between them. The CDR3: CASSRDTETQYF. DNA of the CDR3: TGCGCCAGCAGCCGGGACACAGAGACCCAGTACTTC.

CDR3 sequence (DNA): TGCGCCAGCAGCTTTTTAGGGGCCAATGAGCAGTTCTTC. This gives the protein CASSFLGANEQFF. The chain combines TRBV5-1 with TRBJ2-1, with D possibly TRBD1 on 5 matching bases. Germline values: CDR1 SGHRS, CDR2 YFSETQ. V was trimmed by 2 bases and J by 6 bases, leaving 9 bases between them. The CDR3 loop spans 13 amino acids.

Turning to this clone: The sample contains more than one DNA sequence encoding this CDR3. The V and J genes are TRBV5-1 and TRBJ1-1; D is unclear. The CDR3 extends over 13 amino acids. V dropped 1 base and J dropped 1 base, with 5 bases sitting between them. Germline V gene lookup returns CDR1 SGHRS and CDR2 YFSETQ. The CDR3 protein is CASSLRGNTEAFF. The CDR3 nucleotides read TGCGCCAGCAGCTTGCGCGGGAACACTGAAGCTTTCTTT.

This chain uses TRBV7-8 with TRBJ1-2; perhaps TRBD1 as D (5 bases). V was trimmed by 5 bases and J by 4 bases, leaving 11 bases between them. The CDR3 sequence is 13 residues long. Germline V gene lookup returns CDR1 SGHVS and CDR2 FQNEAQ. The CDR3 spells CASSLTQGYGYTF. DNA for the CDR3: TGTGCCAGCAGCCTGACCCAGGGCTATGGCTACACCTTC. The full variable domain, in which reference TRBV7-8 and TRBJ1-2 provide the parts outside the CDR3, is GAGVSQSPRYKVAKRGQDVALRCDPISGHVSLFWYQQALGQGPEFLTYFQNEAQLDKSGLPSDRFFAERPEGSVSTLKIQRTQQEDSAVYLCASSLTQGYGYTFGSGTRLTVV.

The rearrangement joins TRBV6-1 to TRBJ2-1; D remains ambiguous. Per germline, CDR1 MNHNS and CDR2 SASEGT. V was cut by 5 bases and J by 5 bases, with 7 bases left in between. The CDR3 has 12 amino acids. The CDR3 protein is CASSLLHNEQFF. CDR3 coding DNA: TGTGCCAGCAGTCTACTACACAATGAGCAGTTCTTC.

The CDR3 loop is CAIRSGQGDGGTSGANVLTF. CDR3 DNA sequence: TGTGCCATCCGATCGGGACAGGGAGACGGGGGTACCTCTGGGGCCAACGTCCTGACTTTC. The V call is TRBV10-3, the J call TRBJ2-6, with 9 bases that match TRBD1. This CDR3 spans 20 amino acids. The ends lost 8 bases at V and 0 bases at J; junction bases unmatched: 17. Per germline, CDR1 ENHRY and CDR2 SYGVKD.

This clone has more than one count but fewer than ten. The chain carries TRBV7-6 and TRBJ2-3, with TRBD1 as a possible D gene (6 bases). The length of the CDR3 is 13 residues. With 6 bases removed from V and 6 bases from J, the gap between germline ends came to 13 bases. Germline lookup yields CDR1 SGHVS and CDR2 FNYEAQ. This chain's CDR3 is CASRPTGSDTQYF. CDR3 coding DNA: TGTGCCAGCAGGCCAACAGGGTCCGATACGCAGTATTTT.

This chain joins TRBV6-5 and TRBJ1-2; 7 bases align to TRBD1. J was trimmed by 2 bases and V by 0 bases; bases with no gene match: 3. The germline V gene has CDR1 MNHEY and CDR2 SVGAGI. The CDR3 totals 15 residues. The CDR3 DNA reads as TGTGCCAGCAGTTACTCGTCAGGGGGGAACTATGGCTACACCTTC. Amino acids: CASSYSSGGNYGYTF.

V usage is TRBV9 and J usage is TRBJ2-5; 13 positions match TRBD2. CDR1 SGDLS and CDR2 YYNGEE come from the germline V gene. V dropped 2 bases and J dropped 5; count of bases not matched to a gene: 3. The CDR3 sequence is 15 residues long. The CDR3 spells CASSVGTSGEETQYF. CDR3 in DNA: TGTGCCAGCAGCGTCGGGACTAGCGGGGAGGAGACCCAGTACTTC.

Comments on this clone: One junction end does not reproduce the germline sequence, and a read error may be involved. This chain links TRBV7-9 with TRBJ1-6; 7 nucleotides agree with TRBD1. The CDR3 extends over 17 amino acids. CDR1 is SEHNR and CDR2 is FQNEAQ in the germline V gene (reference sequence). The CDR3: CSSSSTGMGPDNSPLHF. CDR3 DNA: TGTTCCAGCAGCTCGACAGGGATGGGCCCTGATAATTCACCCCTCCACTTT.

The gene calls are TRBV4-2 and TRBJ1-2; possible D gene TRBD1, 5 bases. The germline V gene encodes CDR1 LGHNA and CDR2 YNFKEQ. Trimming removed 0 bases from V and 2 bases from J, with 13 bases in between. The CDR3 has 16 amino acids. CDR3 sequence: CASSQDFRATNYGYTF. The DNA of the CDR3 is TGTGCCAGCAGCCAAGATTTCAGGGCGACAAACTATGGCTACACCTTC.

The chain links TRBV19 to TRBJ1-5, with D unresolved. Germline V lookup: CDR1 LNHDA, CDR2 SQIVND (reference sequence). Trimming removed 5 bases from V and 0 bases from J, with 11 bases in between. This CDR3 is 15 amino acids long. Written as DNA, the CDR3 is TGTGCCAGTAGTGCCCCCTTACTTAGCAATCAGCCCCAGCATTTT. Translation gives CASSAPLLSNQPQHF.

V and J are TRBV10-3 and TRBJ2-5, with TRBD2 matching over 11 bases. In germline, CDR1 is ENHRY, CDR2 SYGVKD. This CDR3 has 15 residues. Trimming took 10 bases from V and 1 from J; bases not matched to a gene: 8. As DNA, the CDR3 is TGTGCCACCACGATAGCGGGGGGGTTCCAAGAGACCCAGTACTTC. Its translation is CATTIAGGFQETQYF.

The chain couples TRBV7-6 to TRBJ2-7; D gene ambiguous. This CDR3 is 14 amino acids long. The V gene lost 1 base and the J gene lost 2 bases, with 9 bases spanning the gap. Germline lookup yields CDR1 SGHVS and CDR2 FNYEAQ. In DNA, the CDR3 is TGTGCCAGCAGCTTAGGCGGTTCCGCCTACGAGCAGTACTTC. This sequence encodes CASSLGGSAYEQYF.

The CDR3 region is CASSPDRVGEKLFF. The DNA of the CDR3 is TGTGCCAGTAGCCCGGACAGGGTGGGTGAAAAACTGTTTTTT. The V gene is TRBV7-8, the J gene TRBJ1-4, with 8 nucleotides matching TRBD1. In germline, CDR1 is SGHVS, CDR2 FQNEAQ. V lost 9 bases and J lost 7; bases outside the gene matches: 10. The CDR3 consists of 14 residues.

The chain joins TRBV6-1 to TRBJ1-5; a weak D match, TRBD1 (6 bases). V lost 6 bases, J lost 4 bases, and 13 bases lay in between. Germline V gene lookup returns CDR1 MNHNS and CDR2 SASEGT. The CDR3 runs to 14 residues. The CDR3: CASSLRGSNQPQHF. The DNA for the CDR3 is TGTGCCAGCAGCCTCAGGGGATCTAATCAGCCCCAGCATTTT.

The chain has TRBV4-2 and TRBJ2-2; D is undetermined. The CDR3 loop spans 14 amino acids. Looked up from germline, CDR1 is LGHNA and CDR2 is YNFKEQ. The ends were cut back, 0 bases at V and 1 base at J, with 3 bases in the middle. The CDR3 is CASSQDRNTGELFF. DNA for the CDR3: TGTGCCAGCAGCCAAGATAGGAACACCGGGGAGCTGTTTTTT.

This clone was observed a single time. V gene TRBV5-5 combines with J gene TRBJ1-5; D not resolved. The length of the CDR3 is 13 residues. Trimming removed 0 bases from V and 5 bases from J, with 6 bases in between. The germline CDR1 and CDR2 sequences are SGHKS and YYEKEE (reference sequence). For the CDR3, the DNA is TGTGCCAGCAGCTTGGCGTTATATCAGCCCCAGCATTTT. Protein: CASSLALYQPQHF.

The chain is built from TRBV20-1 and TRBJ2-1; D remains ambiguous. Germline V gene sequence: CDR1 DFQATT, CDR2 SNEGSKA (reference sequence). V was pared by 1 base and J by 10 bases, with 8 bases between. This CDR3 region has 11 residues. CDR3 bases: TGCAGTGCTAGAGGCCCGACAGAGCAGTTCTTC. It codes for CSARGPTEQFF.

V and J are TRBV7-6 and TRBJ1-1; no reliable D call. This CDR3 contains 13 residues. The germline V and J ends were trimmed by 7 bases and 4 bases, with 13 bases remaining between them. Germline loops: CDR1 SGHVS, CDR2 FNYEAQ. The CDR3 nucleotides are TGTGCCAGCATCTCGGCGGGGAGCACTGAAGCTTTCTTT. Its translation is CASISAGSTEAFF.